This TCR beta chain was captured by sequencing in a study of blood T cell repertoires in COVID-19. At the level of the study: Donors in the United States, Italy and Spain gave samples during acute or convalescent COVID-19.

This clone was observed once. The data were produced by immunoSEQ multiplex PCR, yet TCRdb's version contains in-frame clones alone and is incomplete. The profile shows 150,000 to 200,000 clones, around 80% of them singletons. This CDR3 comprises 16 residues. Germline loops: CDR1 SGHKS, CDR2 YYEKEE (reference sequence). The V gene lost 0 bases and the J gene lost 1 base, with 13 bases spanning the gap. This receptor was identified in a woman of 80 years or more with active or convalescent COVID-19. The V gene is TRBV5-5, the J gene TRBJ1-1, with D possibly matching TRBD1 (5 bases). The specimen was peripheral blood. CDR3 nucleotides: TGTGCCAGCAGCTTGGATCAATCCAGGGCGAACACTGAAGCTTTCTTT. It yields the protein CASSLDQSRANTEAFF.